This TCR beta chain was sequenced for a study of cytomegalovirus exposure and HLA in healthy donors (dated 2017 in TCRdb). Background on the whole study: An earlier analysis of several hundred of the donors reported approximately 280 Gb of sequence data and around 100 million unique TCR beta sequences obtained from about 179 million T cells. Roughly 310 gigabases of sequencing data and 78 million or so unique TCR sequences were included in an early release covering 500 to 750 HLA-typed donors. Among the roughly 430 genotyped donors, about 85% belonged to the genetic ancestry cluster associated with self-reported Caucasian donors. The study aimed to test whether cataloging public T cell receptors could reveal signatures of past pathogen exposure. Using immunosequencing, the study profiled T cell repertoires from roughly 650 subjects and related those repertoires to cytomegalovirus serostatus. Besides the first cohort of approximately 670 subjects, a separate validation cohort made up of over 95 different subjects was used. High-throughput TCR immunosequencing, statistical association of individual TCRs with disease status, and machine learning were combined to predict cytomegalovirus infection status. To study patterns of TCR occurrence, a later analysis re-analyzed previously published TCR beta repertoires from just over 650 donors and added high-resolution HLA genotyping. Rather than drawing on any new phenotypic data, the later analysis identified candidate immune exposures from TCR beta sequences and the way those sequences occurred across donors. To decide whether each TCR beta V gene segment behaved as functional or pseudogenic, an earlier analysis of 587 of the donors relied on high-throughput TCR beta sequencing. Donor age, sex, ethnicity and CMV serostatus were compiled together with the repertoire data. A later genetic analysis used genome-wide SNP genotypes for about 55% of the 666 donors, treating that subset as a discovery cohort. All discovery cohort repertoires had been generated on a single sequencing platform. HLA typing included class I and class II loci at four-digit resolution. Typing coverage differed by locus: A, B, C, DRB1 and DQB1 were typed in about 620-630 donors, DQA1 in about 560, DPA1 in some 610, and DPB1 in around 440. Because of strong linkage in the cohort, five DR-DQ haplotypes were treated as single units for association and clustering. Across around 400 genotyped donors of the cohort, an average of 235,054 unique TCR beta nucleotide sequences per donor were sequenced, and 15% to 20% of those sequences were non-productive.

V and J are truncated by 2 bases and 3 bases respectively, leaving an intervening sequence of 12 bases. The CDR3, cysteine through phenylalanine, is 15 amino acids long. Of the read, only the CDR3 DNA is kept; its 45 bases are in frame from base 1. CDR1 and CDR2, looked up from the germline V gene, are SGHTA and FQGTGA. The cohort was made up of 650 to 700 healthy bone marrow donors. Cohort members were all nominally healthy when sampled, although unrecorded immune exposures were likely present. The donor tested CMV seropositive and was one of the 289 seropositive cohort members. A peripheral blood sample was collected from each donor, and TCR beta sequencing was performed on peripheral blood mononuclear cells. The Qiagen DNeasy Blood Extraction Kit was used to extract genomic DNA from the blood cell samples. As concerns this clone: No antigen is known for it. It has no much larger one-base neighbor in the sample; base qualities were not kept.

Beyond this particular receptor, the publication reports: The presence/absence analyses assumed that sequencing depth was roughly uniform across donors, and that assumption may not be true. In the study, some 180 TCR beta chains were listed as associated with cytomegalovirus. For the cohort, immune exposure information was limited to CMV serostatus. While some public TCRs were present in many individuals, most TCR sequences turned up only very rarely across donors. Some IMGT-functional V segments, including TRBV6-2 and TRBV6-3, could not be distinguished by the 87-base-pair reads and were therefore excluded. Because some donors lacked HLA typing at each locus, the association tests relied only on the typed subset. In an earlier analysis of 587 of the donors, most TCR beta V segments were observed in productive rearrangements about 90% or about 30% of the time, broadly matching IMGT annotations. Linkage disequilibrium might explain the correlated functional status among segregating V segments, but an unknown experimental factor could not be excluded. The authors suggested that the approach could potentially be extended to other disease states and immunological phenotypes. A later analysis found that most CMV-associated TCR beta chains appeared HLA-restricted, with HLA associations seemingly driven largely by CMV exposure. V-gene and J-gene trimming of TCR beta chains was associated with a missense DCLRE1C variant in a later genetic analysis, and the association was replicated in an independent cohort. The classifier was reported to diagnose cytomegalovirus status with high specificity and sensitivity in both the original and validation cohorts. Because counts were too low, seventeen rarely observed V segments, including chromosome 9 orphons, were left out of the earlier analysis of roughly 600 of the donors. According to a later genetic analysis, donors in an Asian-associated ancestry cluster had fewer N-insertions in productive TCRs than the approximately 700-donor mean. In vitro tests confirmed that a few of the cytomegalovirus-associated TCR beta chains recognize cytomegalovirus antigens. Compared with equally common non-associated chains, HLA-associated TCR beta chains in a later analysis were more clonally expanded and had lower generation probabilities. The sequencing pipeline was judged likely to have produced a cluster of highly shared sequence variants as a technical artifact. A further reported finding was that TCR beta sequences accurately predicted the HLA-A and HLA-B alleles for most subjects in the first cohort. In a later analysis, the rate of TCR association differed among HLA loci, with DRB1 alleles having the most associated TCRs and HLA-C alleles having the fewest. Several of the top co-occurrence clusters appeared to be linked to parvovirus B19, influenza, CMV and Epstein-Barr virus, according to a later analysis. A later analysis associated roughly 17,000 TCR beta sequences with specific HLA alleles at a false discovery rate of 0.05. In this cohort, only TCR beta chains were sequenced, and detectable features were limited by the absence of alpha or paired-chain data. Assigning TCR associations to individual alleles was difficult when HLA alleles, especially DR and DQ, strongly co-occurred.

Libraries came from the immunoSEQ multiplex PCR assay. For the multiplex PCR, a mixture combining 60 forward primers for TCR Vbeta segments and 13 reverse primers for TCR Jbeta segments was used. Amplification of the CDR3 region of rearranged TCR beta genes was performed with a multiplex PCR assay on genomic DNA. On the Illumina HiSeq System, the amplified TCR beta libraries were sequenced as 87-base-pair reads. Processing in the source paper ran as follows. A later analysis tallied roughly 78 million unique TCR beta chains across the 550 to 850 repertoires, and about 10 million of those chains were shared by two or more donors. Raw reads were error-corrected and collapsed into unique sequences with a nearest-neighbor algorithm that merged closely related sequences to remove PCR and sequencing errors. V, D and J gene segments were assigned by aligning CDR3 sequences to IMGT reference sequences. For a sequence to be retained, a match of at least six nucleotides was required to both a V gene segment and a J gene segment. A rearrangement was called productive if the CDR3 had no stop codons and remained in frame with V and J, and every other rearrangement was called non-productive. CDR3 was defined according to IMGT convention as the region running from the second conserved V-encoded cysteine to the conserved J-encoded phenylalanine. In an earlier analysis of 500 to 650 of the donors, sequences lacking an unambiguous match to a single V gene segment were excluded. An earlier analysis of under 750 of the donors called V segments functional above 56.7% productive rearrangements and segregating when the between-donor standard deviation exceeded 5%. A statistical classification framework was built to diagnose cytomegalovirus status from the catalog of TCR beta chain sequences. In a later analysis, TCR nucleotide sequences were compared against IMGT/GENE-DB human TR gene sequences so that V and J genes could be assigned. A later analysis assigned CDR3 sequences and most-parsimonious VDJ recombination scenarios with the TCRdist pipeline. In a later analysis, every TCR beta chain was defined by the combination of its CDR3 amino acid sequence and its V-gene family, and reads without a unique V-gene family were dropped. In a later analysis, nearly 600 highly shared, low-generation-probability nucleotide sequences were removed to address suspected cross-contamination and a sequencing artifact. In a later analysis, a clonal expansion index was calculated for each public chain from normalized within-repertoire ranks of inferred template counts. Generation probabilities in a later analysis came from a VDJ recombination model fitted to out-of-frame rearrangements, and those results were checked against IGoR. In a later analysis, hypergeometric tests were used to score TCR-TCR, TCR-HLA and TCR-CMV co-occurrence, with a repertoire-size bias correction applied to TCR pairs. False discovery rates were estimated in a later analysis by permuting HLA or CMV assignments 20 times. In a later analysis, co-occurring TCRs were grouped with DBSCAN, and TCRdist sequence similarity was added when clustering was performed within HLA-allele-positive subsets. Repertoires with fewer than 30,000 or more than 120,000 public chains, plus five repertoires with anomalous nucleotide sharing, were excluded from co-occurrence clustering. Held by TCRdb, this immuneACCESS table contains in-frame sequences only and omits some clones. Under half of the omission traces to an unresolved V gene where checked; the cause of the rest is unknown. V and J calls and clone size are those listed in that table; D and trimming were worked out from the DNA. This sample comprises about 130,000 clones, roughly 83% of them detected only once. The ten largest make up around 19% of the sample.

This sequence uses TRBV7-3 and TRBJ2-3, with TRBD2 as a weak D call on 5 bases. This TCR derives from a young man in good health and CMV-seropositive. Sequenced sample: PBMCs. The CDR3: CASSLGGLSTDTQYF. Here is the DNA: TGTGCCAGCAGCTTAGGAGGACTCTCGACAGATACGCAGTATTTT.